This T cell receptor (beta chain) comes out of a study of blood T cell repertoires in COVID-19. Overall study context: Nucleic acid was either cDNA or gDNA, and it came from T cells, B-cell-depleted T cells, or PBMCs.

In the authors' methods: The assay estimated nucleated cells by amplifying reference gene primers. The repertoire was sequenced with immunoSEQ multiplex PCR; TCRdb's copy has only in-frame clones and lacks some. That table is the source of V, J and clone size, and D and trimming were worked out from the DNA. The profile shows approximately 150,000 clones, 80% to 85% of them singletons. Those who participated ranged in age from roughly 18 to 89 years and resided in about two dozen US areas. Contact with a PCR-confirmed or clinician-diagnosed COVID-19 case occurred within 2 weeks of entry. Points on this clone: At one boundary the junction diverges from the germline segment, which might be a read error.

The CDR3 contains 18 residues. Germline CDR1 is SGHDT and CDR2 is YYEEEE. Sequencing input: PBMCs or T cells enriched from blood (not recorded which). The V and J genes are TRBV5-6 and TRBJ2-5, with 14 bases fitting TRBD2. The receptor comes from a man between 65 and 85 years old who had been exposed to COVID-19. CDR3: CARSGGLAGAQIQETQYF. CDR3 nucleotide sequence: TGTGCCCGCAGCGGGGGACTAGCGGGGGCCCAAATCCAAGAGACCCAGTACTTC.